Listed below are T cell receptor beta chains from one sample, sequenced in a study of molecular identifiers for immune sequencing clone quantification. TCRdb reprocessed the PCR reads with MiXCR, giving one entry per CDR3 protein. Here the sample spans fewer than 75,000 distinct CDR3 sequences, about a sixth being singletons. The sample was naive CD8+ T cells from blood, with Jurkat cell RNA spiked in. The receptors stem from a human donor in good health. Some libraries in this study had Jurkat cell RNA spiked in. CDR3s include the opening cysteine and the closing phenylalanine or tryptophan. The D gene is left open where the match is weak. A clone size is listed for some rows: how often the clone was seen (once, few, many), or a class if it is expanded.

TRBV7-8	TRBJ2-1	many	TRBD2	TGTGCCAGCAGCTTTTCCCTAGCGGGAGTACATGAGCAGTTCTTC	CASSFSLAGVHEQFF
TRBV12-3/TRBV12-4	TRBJ2-7	many	.	TGTGCCAGCAGACCGGTTGGCGGGACGCCCTACGAGCAGTACTTC	CASRPVGGTPYEQYF
TRBV12-3/TRBV12-4	TRBJ2-1	many	.	TGTGCCAGCAGTGAGCCCTACCAGACCTACAATGAGCAGTTCTTC	CASSEPYQTYNEQFF
TRBV6-2/TRBV6-3	TRBJ2-1	many	.	TGTGCCACACAGTTATTGACGGAGTACAATGAGCAGTTCTTC	CATQLLTEYNEQFF
TRBV30	TRBJ1-1	many	.	TGTGCCTGGTCTACGACAGGCACGGAAGCTTTCTTT	CAWSTTGTEAFF
TRBV11-2	TRBJ2-1	many	TRBD1	TGTGCCAGCAGCTTCTCCGGACAGGGCCTCGCCTACAATGAGCAGTTCTTC	CASSFSGQGLAYNEQFF
TRBV6-5	TRBJ1-1	many	.	TGTGCCAGCAGTTACTCTAAGGTCACTGAAGCTTTCTTT	CASSYSKVTEAFF
TRBV19	TRBJ1-2	few	.	TGTGCCAGTGGGCCAAACGGCTACACCTTC	CASGPNGYTF
TRBV27	TRBJ2-1	.	.	TGTGCCAGCAGTTTATCCCTCGTTTTCAGTATGAATGAGCAGTTCTTC	CASSLSLVFSMNEQFF
TRBV2	TRBJ1-4	.	.	TGTGCCAGCAGAGGACATACTTCTAAAAAACTGTTTTTT	CASRGHTSKKLFF
TRBV11-2	TRBJ1-4	many	.	TGTGCCAGCAGCTTATTTTTGGGGTCAACAACTAATGAAAAACTGTTTTTT	CASSLFLGSTTNEKLFF
TRBV4-1	TRBJ1-2	many	TRBD1	TGCGCCAGCAGCCAAAGACAGGACAGGCACGACTATGGCTACACCTTC	CASSQRQDRHDYGYTF
TRBV7-9	TRBJ2-7	few	.	TGTGCCAGCAGCTTCGGAGTGTACGAGCAGTACTTC	CASSFGVYEQYF
TRBV5-1	TRBJ2-5	many	.	TGCGCCAGCAGCAGGGGACGACAGCCATCGTACCAAGAGACCCAGTACTTC	CASSRGRQPSYQETQYF
TRBV11-2	TRBJ2-7	.	TRBD1	TGTGCCAGCAGCCGAGGGACAGGGAATTCCTACGAGCAGTACTTC	CASSRGTGNSYEQYF
TRBV4-1	TRBJ2-7	.	TRBD1	TGCGCCAGCAGCCATGCCATGGACAGGAGAGAGCAGTACTTC	CASSHAMDRREQYF
TRBV4-3	TRBJ2-5	many	.	TGCGCCAGCAGCCATAGTACGGGAGTCCAAGAGACCCAGTACTTC	CASSHSTGVQETQYF
TRBV28	TRBJ1-2	many	.	TGTGCCAGCAGCCTGACTCCAGACAGTAGTCTATATGGCTACACCTTC	CASSLTPDSSLYGYTF
TRBV15	TRBJ2-2	many	.	TGTGCCACCAGCAGAGATTGGGACGGGGAGCTGTTTTTT	CATSRDWDGELFF
TRBV10-3	TRBJ2-2	many	.	TGTGCGGTAGCGAACACCGGGGAGCTGTTTTTT	CAVANTGELFF
TRBV27	TRBJ2-7	many	.	TGTGCCAGCAGTTTGGGCAGAAACTACGAGCAGTACTTC	CASSLGRNYEQYF
TRBV6-5	TRBJ2-7	.	.	TGTGCCAGCAGTCTAGCAATCCGCTACGAGCAGTACTTC	CASSLAIRYEQYF
TRBV9	TRBJ1-1	.	.	TGTGCCAGCAGCGTAGTGGATGGGAAAGGAGCTTTCTTT	CASSVVDGKGAFF
TRBV11-2	TRBJ2-1	many	.	TGTGCCAGCAGCTTAGGGACGTCTGTGCAGTTCTTC	CASSLGTSVQFF
TRBV12-3/TRBV12-4	TRBJ1-5	many	.	TGTGCCAGCAGCGAGATAACACTTACCGGACAGAGCAATCAGCCCCAGCATTTT	CASSEITLTGQSNQPQHF
TRBV28	TRBJ2-3	many	.	TGTGCCAGCAGTCTAGCTAGGGGCACAGATACGCAGTATTTT	CASSLARGTDTQYF
TRBV12-3/TRBV12-4	TRBJ2-5	few	.	TGTGCCAGCACTCCCACTTCGGGGAGCACCGAGACCCAGTACTTC	CASTPTSGSTETQYF
TRBV2	TRBJ2-1	.	.	TGTGCCAGCAGTGAACTTAGGGACCCCACCTACAATGAGCAGTTCTTC	CASSELRDPTYNEQFF
TRBV9	TRBJ1-3	.	.	TGTGCCAGCAGCGTAGCCGGACCCGGAGACACCATATATTTT	CASSVAGPGDTIYF
TRBV6-1	TRBJ1-5	once	.	TGTGCCAGCAGAACCGGGGCTACCGGTCAGCCCCAGCGTTTT	CASRTGATGQPQRF
TRBV11-1	TRBJ2-7	.	.	TGTGCCAGCAGCTTAGGTAATAGCGAGCAGTACTTC	CASSLGNSEQYF
TRBV30	TRBJ2-7	many	.	TGTGCCTGGAGTGAGGGAGCCCACGAGCAGTACTTC	CAWSEGAHEQYF
TRBV6-2/TRBV6-3	TRBJ1-2	.	.	TGTACCGCCATAAACCGGGGGCGAGCATTTAACTATGGCTACACCTTC	CTAINRGRAFNYGYTF
TRBV21-1	TRBJ2-1	many	.	TGTGCCAGCGATAACCGGTGGGACGGACACTACAATGAGCAGTTCTTC	CASDNRWDGHYNEQFF
TRBV5-1	TRBJ2-1	few	TRBD2	TGCGCCAGCAGCCTTAGCGGGAGCTCCTACAATGAGCAGTTCTTC	CASSLSGSSYNEQFF
TRBV28	TRBJ2-7	many	.	TGTGCCAGCAGTTTATTATCTCGGGGAACATACTCCTACGAGCAGTACTTC	CASSLLSRGTYSYEQYF
TRBV12-3/TRBV12-4	TRBJ2-1	few	.	TGTGCCAGCAACCCGGGGAATGAGCAGTCCTTC	CASNPGNEQSF